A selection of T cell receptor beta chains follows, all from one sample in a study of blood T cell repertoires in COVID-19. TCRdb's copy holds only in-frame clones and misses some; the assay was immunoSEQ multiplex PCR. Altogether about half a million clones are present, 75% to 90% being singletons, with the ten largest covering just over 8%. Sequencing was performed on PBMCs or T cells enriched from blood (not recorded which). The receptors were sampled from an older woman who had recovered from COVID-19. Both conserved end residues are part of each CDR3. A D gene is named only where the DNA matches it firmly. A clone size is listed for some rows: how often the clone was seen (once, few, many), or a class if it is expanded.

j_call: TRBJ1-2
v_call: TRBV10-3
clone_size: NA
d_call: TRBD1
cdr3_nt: TGTGCCATCAAAGGCCAGGGGGCGGAGGATGGCTACACCTTC
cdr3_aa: CAIKGQGAEDGYTF

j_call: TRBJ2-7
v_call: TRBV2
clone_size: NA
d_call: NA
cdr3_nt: TGTGCCAGCAGCATCACCCGGGTCTACGAGCAGTACTTC
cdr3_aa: CASSITRVYEQYF

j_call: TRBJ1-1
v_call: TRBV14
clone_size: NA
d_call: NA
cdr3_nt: TGTGCCAGCAGCCACTACAGGGTAATGAACACTGAAGCTTTCTTT
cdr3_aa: CASSHYRVMNTEAFF

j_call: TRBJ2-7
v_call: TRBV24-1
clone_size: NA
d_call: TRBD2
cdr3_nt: TGTGCCACCGTAGCGGGGGAGGGCGAGCAGTACTTC
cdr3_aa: CATVAGEGEQYF

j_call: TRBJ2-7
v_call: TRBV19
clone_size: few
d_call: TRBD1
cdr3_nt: TGTGCCAGTAGTATCGACAGGGCCTACGAGCAGTACTTC
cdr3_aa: CASSIDRAYEQYF

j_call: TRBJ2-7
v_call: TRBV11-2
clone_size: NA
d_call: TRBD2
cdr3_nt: TGTGCCAGCAGCTCAGGGACTAGCGGGGGGGCGGACGAGCAGTACTTC
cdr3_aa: CASSSGTSGGADEQYF

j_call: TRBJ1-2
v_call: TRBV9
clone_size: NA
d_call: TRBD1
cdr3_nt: TGTGCCAGCAGCGAGGACAGGCTAGGTGGTGGCTACACCTTC
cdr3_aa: CASSEDRLGGGYTF

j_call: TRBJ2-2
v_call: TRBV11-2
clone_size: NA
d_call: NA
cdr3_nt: TGTGCCAGCAGCTTAGACAGGAACACCGGGGAGCTGTTTTTT
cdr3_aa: CASSLDRNTGELFF

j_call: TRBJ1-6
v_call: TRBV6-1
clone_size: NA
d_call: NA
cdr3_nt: TGTGCCAGCAGTGAACAGGGATGGGGTTCCTATAATTCACCCCTCCACTTT
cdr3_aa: CASSEQGWGSYNSPLHF

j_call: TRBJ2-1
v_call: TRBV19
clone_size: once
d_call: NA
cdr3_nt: TGTGCCAGTAGTATACGGGAAGGGCCCTATGAGCAGTTCTTC
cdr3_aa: CASSIREGPYEQFF

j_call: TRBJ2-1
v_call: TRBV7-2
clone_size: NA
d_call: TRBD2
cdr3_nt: TGTGCCAGCAGCTCTCGGACTAGCGGGGGATCCTACAATGAGCAGTTCTTC
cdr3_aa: CASSSRTSGGSYNEQFF

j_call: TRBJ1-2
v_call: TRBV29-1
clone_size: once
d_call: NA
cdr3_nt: TGCAGCGTGACCCGGGGAGGGCACTATGGCTACACCTTC
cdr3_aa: CSVTRGGHYGYTF

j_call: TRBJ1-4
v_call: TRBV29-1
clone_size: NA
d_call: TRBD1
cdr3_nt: TGCAGCGTTGGGCAGGGGGCCGAAAAACTGTTTTTT
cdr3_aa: CSVGQGAEKLFF

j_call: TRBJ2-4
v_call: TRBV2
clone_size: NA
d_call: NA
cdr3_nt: TGTGCCAGCAGTGAAGCCAGGGAAAGGGGAATTCAGTACTTC
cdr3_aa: CASSEARERGIQYF

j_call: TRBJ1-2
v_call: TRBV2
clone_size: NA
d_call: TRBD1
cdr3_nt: TGTGCCAGCAGACTGACAGGACAGGGAAATGGCTACACCTTC
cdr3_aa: CASRLTGQGNGYTF

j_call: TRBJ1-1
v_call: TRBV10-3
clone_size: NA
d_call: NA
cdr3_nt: TGTGCCATCAGTGAGTCAGCGCAGCTATCCACTGAAGCTTTCTTT
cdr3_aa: CAISESAQLSTEAFF

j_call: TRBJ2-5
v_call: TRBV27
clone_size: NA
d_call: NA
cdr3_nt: TGTGCCAGCAGTTTTCAGGGGCAAGAGACCCAGTACTTC
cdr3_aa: CASSFQGQETQYF

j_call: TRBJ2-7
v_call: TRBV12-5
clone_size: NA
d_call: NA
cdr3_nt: TGTGCTAGTGGAGTATTGGGGAGCTCCTACGAGCAGTACTTC
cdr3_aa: CASGVLGSSYEQYF

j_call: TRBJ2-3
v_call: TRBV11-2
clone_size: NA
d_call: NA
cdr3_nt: TGTGCCAGCAGCTTAAGGCGGGGCTTTGATACGCAGTATTTT
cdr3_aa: CASSLRRGFDTQYF

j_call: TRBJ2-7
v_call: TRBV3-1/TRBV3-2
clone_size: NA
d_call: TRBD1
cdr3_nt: TGTGCCAGCAGCGGCGGACAGGGGAACTCCTACGAGCAGTACTTC
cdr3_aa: CASSGGQGNSYEQYF

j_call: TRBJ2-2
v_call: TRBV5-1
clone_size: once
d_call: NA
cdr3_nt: TGCGCCAGCAGCTTGGTGGCGGGTCTGAACACCGGGGAGCTGTTTTTT
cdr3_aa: CASSLVAGLNTGELFF

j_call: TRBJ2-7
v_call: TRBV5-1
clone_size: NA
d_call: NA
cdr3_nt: TGCGCCAGCAGCTTGGCTCCAGGCGAATACGAGCAGTACTTC
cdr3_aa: CASSLAPGEYEQYF

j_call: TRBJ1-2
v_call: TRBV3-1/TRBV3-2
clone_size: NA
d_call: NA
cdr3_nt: TGTGCCAGCAGCCAAGATACCGGGGCTAACTATGGCTACACCTTC
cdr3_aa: CASSQDTGANYGYTF

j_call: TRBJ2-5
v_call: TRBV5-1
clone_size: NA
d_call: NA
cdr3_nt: TGCGCCAGCAGCTTGACTCGGCCGGAGGAGACCCAGTACTTC
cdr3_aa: CASSLTRPEETQYF

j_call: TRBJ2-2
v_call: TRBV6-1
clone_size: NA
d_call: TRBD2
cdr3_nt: TGTGCCAGCAGTGAGGGGGGGTTTAACGGGGAGCTGTTTTTT
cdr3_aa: CASSEGGFNGELFF

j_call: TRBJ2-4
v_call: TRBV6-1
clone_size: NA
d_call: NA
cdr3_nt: TGTGCCAGCAGTGTTCGCCGGGACATGCCCTCTTTAGCCAAAAACATTCAGTACTTC
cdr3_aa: CASSVRRDMPSLAKNIQYF

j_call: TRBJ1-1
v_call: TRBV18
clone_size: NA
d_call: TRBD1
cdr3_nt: TGTGCCAGCTCACCATGGCTTGGGACAGCGGACGAAGCTTTCTTT
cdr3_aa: CASSPWLGTADEAFF

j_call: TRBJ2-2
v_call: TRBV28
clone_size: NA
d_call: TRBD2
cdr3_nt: TGTGCCAGCAGCCTACTAGCGGGGGGACGAAACGGGGAGCTGTTTTTT
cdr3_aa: CASSLLAGGRNGELFF

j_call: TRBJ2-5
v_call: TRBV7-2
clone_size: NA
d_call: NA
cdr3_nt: TGTGCCAGCAGCTTAGTCGGGGAGAAACAAGAGACCCAGTACTTC
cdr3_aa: CASSLVGEKQETQYF

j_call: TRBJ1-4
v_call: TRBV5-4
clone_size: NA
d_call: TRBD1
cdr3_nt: TGTGCCAGCAGCTTGGACAGGGGGGAAAAACTGTTTTTT
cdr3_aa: CASSLDRGEKLFF

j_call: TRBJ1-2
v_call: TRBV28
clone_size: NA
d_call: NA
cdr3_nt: TGTGCCACCTCGGGGGATCTTGGCTACACCTTC
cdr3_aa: CATSGDLGYTF

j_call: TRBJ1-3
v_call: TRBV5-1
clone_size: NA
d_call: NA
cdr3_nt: TGCGCCAGCAGCTTCTCCCCGACGGAGTCTGGAAACACCATATATTTT
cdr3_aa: CASSFSPTESGNTIYF

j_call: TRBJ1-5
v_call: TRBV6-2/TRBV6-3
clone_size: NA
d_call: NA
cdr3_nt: TGTGCCAGCAGTTTCGCAGGCCTCAATCAGCCCCAGCATTTT
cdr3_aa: CASSFAGLNQPQHF

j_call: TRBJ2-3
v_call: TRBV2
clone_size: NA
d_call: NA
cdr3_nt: TGTGCCAGCAGGGGCGGGGCAACAGATACGCAGTATTTT
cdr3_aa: CASRGGATDTQYF

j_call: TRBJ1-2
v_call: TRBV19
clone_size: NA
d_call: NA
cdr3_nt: TGTGCCAGTAGTGCAGGACAGGGCTACACCTTC
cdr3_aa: CASSAGQGYTF

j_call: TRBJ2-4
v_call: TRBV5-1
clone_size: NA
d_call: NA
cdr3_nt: TGCGCCAGCAGCTGGGGGGACGAGGCCAAAAACATTCAGTACTTC
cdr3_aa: CASSWGDEAKNIQYF

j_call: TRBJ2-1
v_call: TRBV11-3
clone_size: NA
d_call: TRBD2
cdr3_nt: TGTGCCAGCAGCCCCTCGGCTAGCGGGGGGTCCAATGAGCAGTTCTTC
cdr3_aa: CASSPSASGGSNEQFF